This T cell receptor (beta chain) was documented in a study of cytomegalovirus exposure and HLA in healthy donors (dated by TCRdb to 2016 to 2017). General notes on the study: An earlier analysis of around 600 of the donors reported roughly 270 Gb of sequence data and 100 million to 130 million unique TCR beta sequences from some 180 million T cells. Approximately 300 gigabases of sequencing data and 91 million or so unique TCR sequences made up an early release that covered nearly 650 HLA-typed donors. Among the roughly 390 genotyped donors, under 90% belonged to the genetic ancestry cluster associated with self-reported Caucasian donors. The study was designed to test whether signatures of past pathogen exposure could be identified by cataloging public T cell receptors. The T cell repertoires of around 730 subjects were profiled by immunosequencing and related to cytomegalovirus serostatus. In addition to the first cohort of 650 to 750 subjects, a separate validation cohort of approximately 120 different subjects was used. The study combined high-throughput TCR immunosequencing, statistical association of individual TCRs with disease status, and machine learning to predict cytomegalovirus infection status. To study patterns of TCR occurrence, a later analysis re-analyzed previously published TCR beta repertoires from around 670 donors and added high-resolution HLA genotyping. Rather than using new phenotypic data, the later analysis identified candidate immune exposures from TCR beta sequences and from how often those sequences occurred across donors. In an earlier analysis of over 550 of the donors, high-throughput TCR beta sequencing was used to judge whether each TCR beta V gene segment behaved as functional or pseudogenic. Donor age, sex, ethnicity and CMV serostatus were compiled alongside the repertoire data. A later genetic analysis took genome-wide SNP genotypes for about 65% of the 666 donors and used that subset as a discovery cohort. Every discovery cohort repertoire had been produced on one sequencing platform. HLA typing included class I and class II loci at four-digit resolution. Typing coverage differed by locus: A, B, C, DRB1 and DQB1 were typed in roughly 620-640 donors, DQA1 in about 500, DPA1 in 606, and DPB1 in just under 490. Roughly five DR-DQ haplotypes were handled as single units for association and clustering because linkage in the cohort was strong. Among some 410 genotyped donors of the cohort, an average of approximately 240,000 unique TCR beta nucleotide sequences was sequenced per donor, of which about 19% were non-productive. On the study overall, not on this receptor specifically: V-gene and J-gene trimming of TCR beta chains was associated with a missense DCLRE1C variant in a later genetic analysis, and the association was replicated in an independent cohort. The cohort was sequenced for TCR beta chains only, and without alpha or paired-chain data the features that could be detected were limited. The study gave a list of under 200 TCR beta chains associated with cytomegalovirus. In vitro tests confirmed that a few of the cytomegalovirus-associated TCR beta chains recognize cytomegalovirus antigens. While some public TCRs were present in many individuals, most TCR sequences turned up only very rarely across donors. In a later analysis, TCR association rates were found to vary across HLA loci, with the most associated TCRs seen for DRB1 alleles and the fewest for HLA-C alleles. In a later analysis, some 18,000 TCR beta sequences were associated with specific HLA alleles at a false discovery rate of 0.05. In a later analysis, HLA-associated TCR beta chains showed more clonal expansion and lower generation probabilities than non-associated chains that were equally common. Sequencing depth was assumed to be roughly uniform across donors in the presence/absence analyses, though that assumption may not hold. HLA typing was unavailable for some donors at each locus, so association tests used only the typed subset. In both the original and validation cohorts, the classifier was reported to diagnose cytomegalovirus status with high specificity and sensitivity. A further reported finding was that TCR beta sequences accurately predicted the HLA-A and HLA-B alleles for most subjects in the first cohort. A cluster of highly shared sequence variants was judged likely to represent a technical artifact of the sequencing pipeline. A later analysis found that most CMV-associated TCR beta chains appeared HLA-restricted, with HLA associations seemingly driven largely by CMV exposure. For the cohort, immune exposure information was limited to CMV serostatus. It was suggested by the authors that the approach could potentially be generalized to other disease states and immunological phenotypes. Several of the top co-occurrence clusters appeared to be linked to parvovirus B19, influenza, CMV and Epstein-Barr virus, according to a later analysis. Linkage disequilibrium might explain the correlated functional status among segregating V segments, but an unknown experimental factor could not be excluded. In an earlier analysis of around 500 of the donors, most TCR beta V segments appeared in productive rearrangements about 87% or about 30% of the time, broadly matching IMGT annotations. Strong co-occurrence of HLA alleles, especially DR and DQ, made assigning TCR associations to individual alleles difficult. Some IMGT-functional V segments, including TRBV6-2 and TRBV6-3, could not be told apart with the 87-base-pair reads, so those segments were excluded. According to a later genetic analysis, donors in an Asian-associated ancestry cluster had fewer N-insertions in productive TCRs than the approximately 700-donor mean. Because counts were too low, approximately 18 rarely observed V segments, including chromosome 9 orphons, were excluded from the earlier analysis of a few hundred of the donors.

In total, over 600 healthy bone marrow donors made up the cohort. At the time of sampling, every cohort member was nominally healthy, though immune exposures that went unrecorded were likely present. The donor was CMV seronegative and belonged to the group of 380 or so seronegative cohort members. A peripheral blood sample was provided by each donor, and peripheral blood mononuclear cells were used for TCR beta sequencing. The Qiagen DNeasy Blood Extraction Kit was used to extract genomic DNA from the blood cell samples. For CDR1 and CDR2, the germline V gene lists MGHDK and SYGVNS. From the cysteine up to the phenylalanine, the CDR3 has a length of 18 residues. The sequence is cut down to CDR3 DNA, 54 bases in frame from base 1. At the junction V is shortened by 5 bases and J by 2 bases, with 19 bases in between. Receptors were amplified or captured by the immunoSEQ multiplex PCR assay. A mixture of 60 forward primers for TCR Vbeta segments and 13 reverse primers for TCR Jbeta segments was used in the multiplex PCR. A multiplex PCR assay on genomic DNA amplified the CDR3 region of rearranged TCR beta genes. The Illumina HiSeq System was used to sequence the amplified TCR beta libraries as 87-base-pair reads. In the original analysis: A later analysis counted approximately 84 million unique TCR beta chains across the 666 repertoires, and approximately 11 million of these chains were shared by at least two donors. A nearest-neighbor algorithm error-corrected the raw reads and collapsed the reads into unique sequences, merging closely related sequences to remove PCR and sequencing errors. Alignment of CDR3 sequences to IMGT reference sequences was used to assign V, D and J gene segments. For a sequence to be retained, at least a six-nucleotide match to both a V gene segment and a J gene segment was required. Rearrangements were classified as productive when the CDR3 lacked stop codons and remained in frame with V and J, and all other rearrangements were classified as non-productive. Following IMGT convention, CDR3 was defined as the stretch from the second conserved V-encoded cysteine to the conserved J-encoded phenylalanine. In an earlier analysis of just under 600 of the donors, sequences lacking an unambiguous match to a single V gene segment were excluded. An earlier analysis of several hundred of the donors classified V segments as functional when productive rearrangements were above 56.7% and as segregating when the standard deviation between donors was above 5%. A statistical classification framework was developed to diagnose cytomegalovirus status using the catalog of TCR beta chain sequences. V and J gene assignment, in a later analysis, came from comparing TCR nucleotide sequences with IMGT/GENE-DB human TR gene sequences. A later analysis assigned CDR3 sequences and most-parsimonious VDJ recombination scenarios with the TCRdist pipeline. In a later analysis, each TCR beta chain was defined by its CDR3 amino acid sequence together with its V-gene family, and reads lacking a unique V-gene family were excluded. In a later analysis, 500 to 650 highly shared, low-generation-probability nucleotide sequences were removed to address suspected cross-contamination and a sequencing artifact. For each public chain, a later analysis derived a clonal expansion index from normalized ranks of inferred template counts within each repertoire. A later analysis computed generation probabilities with a VDJ recombination model fitted to out-of-frame rearrangements, and checked the results against IGoR. In a later analysis, hypergeometric tests were used to score TCR-TCR, TCR-HLA and TCR-CMV co-occurrence, with a repertoire-size bias correction applied to TCR pairs. To estimate false discovery rates, a later analysis permuted the HLA or CMV assignments 20 times. A later analysis grouped co-occurring TCRs with DBSCAN, adding TCRdist sequence similarity when clustering within HLA-allele-positive subsets. For co-occurrence clustering, repertoires with fewer than 30,000 or more than 120,000 public chains were excluded, along with four to six repertoires with anomalous nucleotide sharing. Imported from immuneACCESS, the table was reduced by TCRdb to in-frame sequences with V and J called. These copies leave out some clones; in studies compared against another copy, an unresolved V gene accounts for under half, and the cause of the remainder is not known. The V and J calls and clone size are taken from that table; D and trimming were inferred from the DNA. Within this sample are about 200,000 clones, with around 77% of them counted one time only. The ten largest clones take up roughly 3% of the sample.

Comments on this clone: Its antigen is unknown. No base quality information exists; no much larger clone differs at one position.

The sequenced material came from PBMCs. The chain is encoded by TRBV25-1 joined to TRBJ2-6; a tentative D call is TRBD2 (6 bases match). This clonotype was obtained from a woman between 25 and 40 years old in good health and CMV-seronegative. The encoded CDR3 is CASSQTRSGEPGANVLTF. Read as DNA, the sequence is TGTGCCAGCAGTCAAACCCGGTCGGGGGAGCCTGGGGCCAACGTCCTGACTTTC.